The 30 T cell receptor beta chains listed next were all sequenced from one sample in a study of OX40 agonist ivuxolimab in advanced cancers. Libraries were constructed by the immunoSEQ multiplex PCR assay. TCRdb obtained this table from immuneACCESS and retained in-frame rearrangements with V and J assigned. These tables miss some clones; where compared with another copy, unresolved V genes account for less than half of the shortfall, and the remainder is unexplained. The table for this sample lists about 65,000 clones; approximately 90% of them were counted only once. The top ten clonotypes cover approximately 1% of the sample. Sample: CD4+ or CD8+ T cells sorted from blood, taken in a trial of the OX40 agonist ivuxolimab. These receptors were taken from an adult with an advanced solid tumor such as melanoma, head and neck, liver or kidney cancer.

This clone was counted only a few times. CDR3 DNA sequence: TGTGCCAGTAGTATGCATTTATACAGCAATCAGCCCCAGCATTTT. Translated: CASSMHLYSNQPQHF. The genes are TRBV19 and TRBJ1-5; D ambiguous. Trimming removed 3 bases from V and 1 base from J, with 10 bases in between. This CDR3 is 15 amino acids long. The V gene's germline CDR1 is LNHDA and CDR2 SQIVND (reference sequence).

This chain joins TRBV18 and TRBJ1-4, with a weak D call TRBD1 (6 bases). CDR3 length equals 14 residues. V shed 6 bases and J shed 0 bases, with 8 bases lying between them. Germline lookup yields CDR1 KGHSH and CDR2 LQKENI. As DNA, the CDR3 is TGTGCCAGCTCTCGACAGGCAACTAATGAAAAACTGTTTTTT. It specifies CASSRQATNEKLFF.

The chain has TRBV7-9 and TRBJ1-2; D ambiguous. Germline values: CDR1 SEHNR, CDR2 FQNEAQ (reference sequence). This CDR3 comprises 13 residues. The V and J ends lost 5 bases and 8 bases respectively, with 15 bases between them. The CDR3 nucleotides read TGTGCCAGCAGCCCGACCCCCGCAACAGGCTACACCTTC. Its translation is CASSPTPATGYTF.

The CDR3 here is CASSGGATGRSNQPQHF. CDR3 sequence (DNA): TGTGCCAGCAGTGGAGGGGCGACAGGCCGTAGCAATCAGCCCCAGCATTTT. V usage is TRBV6-1 and J usage is TRBJ1-5; tentatively, D is TRBD1 (6 bases). The V end was cut by 4 bases, the J end by 0 bases, with 16 bases between. The germline gives CDR1 MNHNS, CDR2 SASEGT. The CDR3 loop spans 17 amino acids.

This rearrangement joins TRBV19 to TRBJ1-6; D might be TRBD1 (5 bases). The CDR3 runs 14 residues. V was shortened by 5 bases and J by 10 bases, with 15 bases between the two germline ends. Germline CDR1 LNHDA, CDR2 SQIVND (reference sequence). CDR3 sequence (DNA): TGTGCCAGTAGTGACCAGGGAAATATATCACCCCTCCACTTT. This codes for CASSDQGNISPLHF.

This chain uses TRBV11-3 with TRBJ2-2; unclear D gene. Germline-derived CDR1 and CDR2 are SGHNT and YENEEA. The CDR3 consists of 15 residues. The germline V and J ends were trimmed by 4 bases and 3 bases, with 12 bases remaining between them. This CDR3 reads CASSSGRPYTGELFF. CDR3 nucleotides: TGTGCCAGCAGCTCCGGCAGGCCGTACACCGGGGAGCTGTTTTTT. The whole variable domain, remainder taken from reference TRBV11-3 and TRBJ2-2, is EAGVVQSPRYKIIEKKQPVAFWCNPISGHNTLYWYLQNLGQGPELLIRYENEEAVDDSQLPKDRFSAERLKGVDSTLKIQPAELGDSAVYLCASSSGRPYTGELFFGEGSRLTVL.

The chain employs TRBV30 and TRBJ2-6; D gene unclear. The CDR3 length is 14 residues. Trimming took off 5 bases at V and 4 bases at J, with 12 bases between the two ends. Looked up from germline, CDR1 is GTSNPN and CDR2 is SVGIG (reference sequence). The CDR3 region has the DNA TGTGCCTGGGGCGGTGGTGGGGGGGCCAACGTCCTGACTTTC. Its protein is CAWGGGGGANVLTF.

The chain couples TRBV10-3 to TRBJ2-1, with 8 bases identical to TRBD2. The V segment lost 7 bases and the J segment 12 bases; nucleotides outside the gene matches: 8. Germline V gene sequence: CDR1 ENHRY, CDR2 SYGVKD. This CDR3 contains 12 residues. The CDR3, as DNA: TGTGCCATCACTGCGGGGGGAACGGGGCAGTTCTTC. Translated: CAITAGGTGQFF.

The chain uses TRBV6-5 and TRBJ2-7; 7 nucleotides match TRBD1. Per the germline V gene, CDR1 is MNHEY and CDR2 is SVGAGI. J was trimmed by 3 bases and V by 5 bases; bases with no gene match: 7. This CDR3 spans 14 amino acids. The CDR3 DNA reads TGTGCCAGCAGTGGCCGGGACAGATACTACGAGCAGTACTTC. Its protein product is CASSGRDRYYEQYF.

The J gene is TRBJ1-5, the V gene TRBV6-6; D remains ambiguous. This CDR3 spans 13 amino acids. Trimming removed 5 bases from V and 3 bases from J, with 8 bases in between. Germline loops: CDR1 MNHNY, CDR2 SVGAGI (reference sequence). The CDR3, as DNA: TGTGCCAGCAGTCCATGGCTCAATCAGCCCCAGCATTTT. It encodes CASSPWLNQPQHF.

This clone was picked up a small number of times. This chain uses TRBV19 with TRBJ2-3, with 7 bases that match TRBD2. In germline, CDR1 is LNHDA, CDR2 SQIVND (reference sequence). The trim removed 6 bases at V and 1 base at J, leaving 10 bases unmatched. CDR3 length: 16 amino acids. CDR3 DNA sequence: TGTGCCAGTAGGAGTAGGGATCGGGGGGGCACAGATACGCAGTATTTT. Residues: CASRSRDRGGTDTQYF.

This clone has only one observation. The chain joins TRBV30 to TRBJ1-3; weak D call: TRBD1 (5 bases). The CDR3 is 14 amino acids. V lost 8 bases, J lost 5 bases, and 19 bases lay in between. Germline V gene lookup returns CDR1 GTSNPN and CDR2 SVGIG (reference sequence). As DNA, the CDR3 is TGTGCCGGCCATAACCAGGGAGGAAGAAACACCATATATTTT. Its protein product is CAGHNQGGRNTIYF.

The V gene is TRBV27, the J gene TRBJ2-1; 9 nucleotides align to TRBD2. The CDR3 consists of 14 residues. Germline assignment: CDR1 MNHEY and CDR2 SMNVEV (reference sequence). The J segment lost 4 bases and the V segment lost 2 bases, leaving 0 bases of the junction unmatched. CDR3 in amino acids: CASSLAGGYNEQFF. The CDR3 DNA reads TGTGCCAGCAGTTTAGCGGGGGGGTACAATGAGCAGTTCTTC.

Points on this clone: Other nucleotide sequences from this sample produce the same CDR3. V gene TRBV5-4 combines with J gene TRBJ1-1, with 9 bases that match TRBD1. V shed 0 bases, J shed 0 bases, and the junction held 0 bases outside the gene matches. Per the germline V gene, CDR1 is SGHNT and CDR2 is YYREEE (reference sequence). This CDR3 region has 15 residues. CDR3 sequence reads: CASSLDRGLNTEAFF. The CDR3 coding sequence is TGTGCCAGCAGCTTGGACAGGGGGCTGAACACTGAAGCTTTCTTT.

CDR3 sequence (DNA): TGTGCCAGCAGAACCGGGACTATGAACACTGAAGCTTTCTTT. Translating it yields CASRTGTMNTEAFF. The chain uses TRBV5-5 and TRBJ1-1; TRBD1 is a possible D gene (5 bases). The germline V gene encodes CDR1 SGHKS and CDR2 YYEKEE (reference sequence). The V end was cut by 5 bases, the J end by 0 bases, with 11 bases between. This CDR3 contains 14 residues. The whole variable domain, filled in from reference TRBV5-5 and TRBJ1-1, reads DAGVTQSPTHLIKTRGQQVTLRCSPISGHKSVSWYQQVLGQGPQFIFQYYEKEERGRGNFPDRFSARQFPNYSSELNVNALLLGDSALYLCASRTGTMNTEAFFGQGTRLTVV.

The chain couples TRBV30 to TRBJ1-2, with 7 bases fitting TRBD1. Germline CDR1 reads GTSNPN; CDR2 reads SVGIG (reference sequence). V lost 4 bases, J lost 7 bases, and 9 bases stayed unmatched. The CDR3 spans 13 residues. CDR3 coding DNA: TGTGCCTGGACCCAGACAGGGAGGGGTGGCTACACCTTC. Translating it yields CAWTQTGRGGYTF.

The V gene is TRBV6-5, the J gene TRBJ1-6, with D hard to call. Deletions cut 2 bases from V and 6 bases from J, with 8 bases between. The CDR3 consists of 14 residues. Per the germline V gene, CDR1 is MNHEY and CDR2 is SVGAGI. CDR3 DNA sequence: TGTGCCAGCAGTTACCGCCAGCCTAATTCACCCCTCCACTTT. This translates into CASSYRQPNSPLHF.

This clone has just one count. CDR3 sequence reads: CASSLAADRRGGQYF. The CDR3 nucleotides read TGCGCCAGCAGCTTGGCCGCGGACAGGCGCGGGGGGCAGTACTTC. The rearrangement joins TRBV5-1 to TRBJ2-7, with D possibly called TRBD1 or TRBD2 (7 bases each). CDR1 SGHRS and CDR2 YFSETQ come from the germline V gene. The germline V and J ends were trimmed by 0 bases and 9 bases, with 19 bases remaining between them. The CDR3 spans 15 residues.

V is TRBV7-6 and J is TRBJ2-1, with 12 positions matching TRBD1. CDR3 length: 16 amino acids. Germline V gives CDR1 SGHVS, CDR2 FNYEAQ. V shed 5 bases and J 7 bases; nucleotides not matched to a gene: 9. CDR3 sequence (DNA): TGTGCCAGCAGCGCCACGGGACAGGGGGCGCAGAATGAGCAGTTCTTC. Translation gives CASSATGQGAQNEQFF.

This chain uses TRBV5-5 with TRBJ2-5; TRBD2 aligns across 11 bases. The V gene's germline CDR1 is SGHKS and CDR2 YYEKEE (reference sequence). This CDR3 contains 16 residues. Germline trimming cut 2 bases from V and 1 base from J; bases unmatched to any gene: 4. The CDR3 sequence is CASSFTGTSGQETQYF. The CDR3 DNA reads TGTGCCAGCAGCTTTACCGGGACTAGCGGCCAAGAGACCCAGTACTTC.

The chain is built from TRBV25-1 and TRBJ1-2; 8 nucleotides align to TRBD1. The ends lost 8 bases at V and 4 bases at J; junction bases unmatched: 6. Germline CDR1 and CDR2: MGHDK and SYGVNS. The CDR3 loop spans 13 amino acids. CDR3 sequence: CASETGAGYGYTF. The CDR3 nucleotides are TGTGCCAGCGAGACAGGGGCCGGCTATGGCTACACCTTC.

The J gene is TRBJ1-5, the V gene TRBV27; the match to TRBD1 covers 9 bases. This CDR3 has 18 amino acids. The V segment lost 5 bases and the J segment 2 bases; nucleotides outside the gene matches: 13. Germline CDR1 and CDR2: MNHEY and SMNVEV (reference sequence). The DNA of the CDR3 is TGTGCCAGCAGTCCAAGAGTTGGGACAGGGATGGGCAATCAGCCCCAGCATTTT. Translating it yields CASSPRVGTGMGNQPQHF.

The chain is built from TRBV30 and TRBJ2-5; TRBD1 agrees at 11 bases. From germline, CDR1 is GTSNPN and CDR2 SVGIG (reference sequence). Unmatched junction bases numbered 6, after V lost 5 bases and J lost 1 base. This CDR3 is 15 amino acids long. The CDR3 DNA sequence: TGTGCCTGGGCAGGACAGGGGGCCCTCCAAGAGACCCAGTACTTC. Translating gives CAWAGQGALQETQYF. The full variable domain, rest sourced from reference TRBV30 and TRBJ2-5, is SQTIHQWPATLVQPVGSPLSLECTVEGTSNPNLYWYRQAAGRGLQLLFYSVGIGQISSEVPQNLSASRPQDRQFILSSKKLLLSDSGFYLCAWAGQGALQETQYFGPGTRLLVL.

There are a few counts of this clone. The CDR3 is CASTTDRGAQFF. DNA of the CDR3: TGTGCCAGCACCACAGACAGGGGTGCGCAGTTCTTC. The chain is built from TRBV6-5 and TRBJ2-1, with 8 bases identical to TRBD1. Germline trimming cut 7 bases from V and 12 bases from J; bases unmatched to any gene: 8. The CDR3 consists of 12 residues. Germline loops: CDR1 MNHEY, CDR2 SVGAGI.

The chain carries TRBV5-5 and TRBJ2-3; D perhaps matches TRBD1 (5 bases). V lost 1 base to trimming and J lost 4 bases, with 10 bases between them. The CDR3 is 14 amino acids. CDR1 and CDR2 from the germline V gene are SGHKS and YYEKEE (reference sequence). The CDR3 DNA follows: TGTGCCAGCAGCTTGACTGGGGCTCCAGATACGCAGTATTTT. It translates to CASSLTGAPDTQYF. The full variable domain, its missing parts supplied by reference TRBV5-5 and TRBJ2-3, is DAGVTQSPTHLIKTRGQQVTLRCSPISGHKSVSWYQQVLGQGPQFIFQYYEKEERGRGNFPDRFSARQFPNYSSELNVNALLLGDSALYLCASSLTGAPDTQYFGPGTRLTVL.

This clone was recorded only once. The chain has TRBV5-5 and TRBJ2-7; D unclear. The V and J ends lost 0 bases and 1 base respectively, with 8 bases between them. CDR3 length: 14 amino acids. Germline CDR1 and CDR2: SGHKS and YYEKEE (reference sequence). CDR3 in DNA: TGTGCCAGCAGCTTGGAGTGGCAATCCTACGAGCAGTACTTC. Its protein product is CASSLEWQSYEQYF.

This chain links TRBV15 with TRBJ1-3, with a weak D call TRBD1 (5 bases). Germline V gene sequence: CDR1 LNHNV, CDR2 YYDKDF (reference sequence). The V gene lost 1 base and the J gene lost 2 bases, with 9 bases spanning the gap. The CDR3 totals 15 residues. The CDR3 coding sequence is TGTGCCACCAGCAGAGCAGGGTCCACTGGAAACACCATATATTTT. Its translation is CATSRAGSTGNTIYF.

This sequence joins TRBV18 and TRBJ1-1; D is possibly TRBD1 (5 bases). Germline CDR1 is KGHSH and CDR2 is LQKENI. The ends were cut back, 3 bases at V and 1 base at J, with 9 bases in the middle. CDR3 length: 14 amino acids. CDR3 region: CASSPSTGNTEAFF. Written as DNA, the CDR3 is TGTGCCAGCTCACCTTCTACAGGGAACACTGAAGCTTTCTTT.

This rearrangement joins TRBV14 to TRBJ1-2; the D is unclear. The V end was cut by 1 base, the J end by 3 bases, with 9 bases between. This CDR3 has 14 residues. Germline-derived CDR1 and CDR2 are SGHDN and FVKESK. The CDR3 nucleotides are TGTGCCAGCAGCCAAGTGATCGGGGACTATGGCTACACCTTC. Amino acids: CASSQVIGDYGYTF.

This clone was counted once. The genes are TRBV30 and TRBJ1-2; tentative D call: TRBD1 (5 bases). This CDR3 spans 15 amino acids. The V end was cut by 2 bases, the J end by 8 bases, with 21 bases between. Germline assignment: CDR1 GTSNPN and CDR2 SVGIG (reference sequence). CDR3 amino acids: CAWSHPGNSRRGYTF. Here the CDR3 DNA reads TGTGCCTGGAGTCACCCAGGGAACTCCCGGAGAGGCTACACCTTC.